These T cell receptor beta chains were read from a single sample in a study of cytomegalovirus exposure and HLA in healthy donors. Assay: immunoSEQ multiplex PCR; the TCRdb copy retains only in-frame clones and omits some. The sample has some 96,000 clones; more than 75% are singletons. The material sequenced was PBMCs. The origin of the receptors is a woman aged 55 to 70 in good health and CMV-seronegative. The CDR3 runs from the conserved cysteine through the conserved F or W. Each record gives: V gene, D gene, J gene, clone size, CDR3 DNA, CDR3 protein. D genes are given only for firm matches. Clone size is stated in some rows and not others, as once, few, many or a class when expanded.

TRBV7-2	-	TRBJ2-5	-	TGTGCCAGCAGCTTAGGAGGTAGCGAGGAAGAGACCCAGTACTTC	CASSLGGSEEETQYF
TRBV7-2	TRBD2	TRBJ2-1	once	TGTGCCAGCAGACCAACTCTAGCGGGAGGGCTTCATGAGCAGTTCTTC	CASRPTLAGGLHEQFF
TRBV6-5	-	TRBJ1-5	-	TGTGCCAGCAGTTACTCTGGGCCCGAAGCTTGGCCCCAGCATTTT	CASSYSGPEAWPQHF
TRBV7-2	TRBD2	TRBJ2-7	-	TGTGCCAGCAGTCCAACTAGCGGGGGCGGCTACGAGCAGTACTTC	CASSPTSGGGYEQYF
TRBV15	TRBD1	TRBJ1-1	-	TGTGCCACCAGCAAATCAGGGGGCGCGATCACTGAAGCTTTCTTT	CATSKSGGAITEAFF
TRBV6-6	-	TRBJ2-5	-	TGTGCCAGCAGTTACAACCCAGGTCCTGGGGAGACCCAGTACTTC	CASSYNPGPGETQYF
TRBV13	TRBD1	TRBJ2-3	-	TGTGCCAGCAGCTTAATCGGGGACAGGGTTCAAATAGGCACAGATACGCAGTATTTT	CASSLIGDRVQIGTDTQYF
TRBV28	-	TRBJ1-5	-	TGTGCCAGCAGTTTCGTCAGGGGAGACCAGCCCCAGCATTTT	CASSFVRGDQPQHF
TRBV7-9	TRBD1	TRBJ1-1	-	TGTGCCAGCAGCCCCAGGGGGTCTGAAGCTTTCTTT	CASSPRGSEAFF
TRBV2	-	TRBJ2-5	-	TGTGCCAGCAATAGAGGACTCCAAGAGACCCAGTACTTC	CASNRGLQETQYF
TRBV6-1	TRBD1	TRBJ2-7	few	TGTGCCAGCAGGAGGAACGACAGGGAGATCTACGAGCAGTACTTC	CASRRNDREIYEQYF
TRBV19	TRBD1	TRBJ1-2	-	TGTGCCAGTAGTCCCCGGACAGGGCCTGGCTACACCTTC	CASSPRTGPGYTF
TRBV6-6	TRBD1	TRBJ1-4	-	TGTGCCAGCAGTTACGACCCGGCAGGGGGTCTTGAAAAACTGTTTTTT	CASSYDPAGGLEKLFF
TRBV7-2	TRBD2	TRBJ2-7	-	TGTGCCAGCAGCTCTCCGGTGGGGGGGACGCCCTACGAGCAGTACTTC	CASSSPVGGTPYEQYF
TRBV9	-	TRBJ2-6	-	TGTGCCAGCAGCTCCAATCGGCGGAGCAGCTCTGGGGCCAACGTCCTGACTTTC	CASSSNRRSSSGANVLTF
TRBV27	TRBD2	TRBJ2-7	-	TGTGCCAGCAGTTTGGCTAGCGGGAGAGTCTACGAGCAGTACTTC	CASSLASGRVYEQYF
TRBV29-1	-	TRBJ2-5	-	TGCAGCGGGATACAGGGAGGGGAGACCCAGTACTTC	CSGIQGGETQYF
TRBV13	-	TRBJ2-6	-	TGTGCCAGCAGCTTAATTAGGGGTCCTGCTGGGGCCAACGTCCTGACTTTC	CASSLIRGPAGANVLTF
TRBV5-1	TRBD1	TRBJ1-1	-	TGCGCCAGCAGCCGCCGGACAGGGGGCGAGACTGAAGCTTTCTTT	CASSRRTGGETEAFF
TRBV19	-	TRBJ1-1	-	TGTGCCACCGGTGAAGCTTTCTTT	CATGEAFF
TRBV7-2	-	TRBJ2-3	-	TGTGCCAGCAGCTTAGTAGATTCTGATACGCAGTATTTT	CASSLVDSDTQYF
TRBV29-1	TRBD2	TRBJ2-3	-	TGCAGCGTCGTGGCGGGGGGCAGAGATACGCAGTATTTT	CSVVAGGRDTQYF
TRBV7-2	-	TRBJ1-1	-	TGTGCCAGCAGCTTAGCGTGGGGGGAAGGTAGGGCTTTCTTT	CASSLAWGEGRAFF
TRBV19	TRBD1	TRBJ2-5	-	TGTGCCAGTAGTTCTCCGGGACAGTCGAAAGAGACCCAGTACTTC	CASSSPGQSKETQYF
TRBV7-2	-	TRBJ2-7	-	TGTGCCAGCAGCTTACGGTACGAGCAGTACTTC	CASSLRYEQYF
TRBV2	TRBD1	TRBJ1-5	-	TGTGCCAGCAGTGAGGGACAGGGAGGGAAACAGCCCCAGCATTTT	CASSEGQGGKQPQHF
TRBV6-5	-	TRBJ1-1	-	TGTGCCAGCAGTAAGACAGGTCGAGAAGCTTTCTTT	CASSKTGREAFF
TRBV30	-	TRBJ2-7	once	TGTGCCTGGAGTGTTGGGACTTACTCTTCCTACGAGCAGTACTTC	CAWSVGTYSSYEQYF
TRBV25-1	-	TRBJ2-1	-	TGTGCCAGCAGGTGGGGCGGTGAGCAGTTCTTC	CASRWGGEQFF